Listed below are T cell receptor beta chains from one sample, sequenced in a study of T cell repertoires in cytomegalovirus infection. TCRdb itself ran the reads through MiXCR, one entry per CDR3 protein. The repertoire holds about 920,000 distinct CDR3 sequences, with 30% to 40% as singletons. No antigen has been identified for these receptors. The material sequenced was cultured CD8+ T cells from PBMCs, taken from culture after CMV antigen stimulation. The receptors here all came from a human donor in good health (CMV status not recorded). Some clones in this sample may be carry-over from other donors' samples. The CDR3 runs from the conserved cysteine through the conserved F or W. Fields, in order: V gene, clone size, CDR3 protein. Expanded clones are given a class, and other clones once, few, many or no size at all.

TRBV12-3/TRBV12-4,.,CASSFALRQGGANTGELFF
TRBV10-3,.,CAISRGDRFPYEQYF
TRBV15,few,CATSRDRQGVGTEAFF
TRBV4-3,.,CASSQDPGARHTEAFF
TRBV28,few,CASAPGAALYLGYQPQHF
TRBV7-9,.,CASRPRVSYEQYF
TRBV6-6,.,CASSYPGKPRETQYF
TRBV2,once,CASSVVSGGPTYNEQFF
TRBV7-8,many,CASSSPGLGSSYNEQFF
TRBV12-3/TRBV12-4,many,CASTTGTGFGGYTF
TRBV12-3/TRBV12-4,many,CASTLTGYEQYF
TRBV25-1,.,CASSGGTGHGNEQFF
TRBV4-1,many,CASSRYSGGSTDTQYF
TRBV7-4,.,CASSFSTSGGDTRTQYF
TRBV28,.,CASSSSGTVDQPQHF
TRBV12-3/TRBV12-4,.,CASSPTSFMVYEQYF
TRBV7-8,many,CASSLVASYNQPQHF
TRBV7-9,many,CASSSRASGTGGAEDGELFF
TRBV12-3/TRBV12-4,many,CASSGSNPTYEQYF
TRBV7-6,many,CASSAVGGSSDEQFF
TRBV5-1,few,CASSPPEELETQYF
TRBV5-4,.,CASSVRGGGGDQETQYF
TRBV4-2,few,CASSQGASVEAFF
TRBV6-1,few,CASSELALSYNSPLHF
TRBV25-1,few,CASSELLGPRNEAFF
TRBV15,few,CATSRDLGRYNYGYTF
TRBV4-2,.,CANSQEDASGPTDTQYF
TRBV9,.,CASTLRGLAGDNEQFF
TRBV12-5,.,CASGTGTVNTGELFF
TRBV27,few,CASSLTKAEGDRYGYTF
TRBV20-1,.,CSARGLGHNEQFF
TRBV7-6,many,CASSLGIRSGLALNTGELFF
TRBV12-3/TRBV12-4,.,CASFRGQGEQFF